This T cell receptor beta chain came from a study of neurological immune-mediated disorders. The germline gives CDR1 LNHDA, CDR2 SQIVND (reference sequence). This CDR3 is built from 14 residues. Trimming left V 3 bases short and J 1 base short, with 9 bases between. The cDNA came from 5'RACE with 10-nucleotide random UMIs. TCRdb independently ran MiXCR on the 5' RACE reads; one entry per CDR3 protein. The sample contains 35,000 to 40,000 distinct CDR3 sequences, 11% of which appear only once. This clonotype was observed at least ten times. Its antigen is unidentified. For the sorted libraries, roughly 1 million CD4+ or CD8+ T cells were used. Study conclusions and caveats: The greatest TCR clonal expansion appeared in HTLV-1-associated myelopathy and the smallest, falling below healthy controls, in multiple sclerosis. TCR-beta repertoires seemed private in all groups, with no expanded CDR3 amino acid sequences shared.

This sequence was found in a woman aged 25 to 45 with HTLV-1-associated myelopathy (HAM/TSP). Sequencing used CD4+ T cells from blood. V usage is TRBV19 and J usage is TRBJ1-2; D gene ambiguous. CDR3 nucleotide sequence: TGTGCCAGTAGTATCGCCTCTGGTAACTATGGCTACACCTTC. Translated, it gives CASSIASGNYGYTF.